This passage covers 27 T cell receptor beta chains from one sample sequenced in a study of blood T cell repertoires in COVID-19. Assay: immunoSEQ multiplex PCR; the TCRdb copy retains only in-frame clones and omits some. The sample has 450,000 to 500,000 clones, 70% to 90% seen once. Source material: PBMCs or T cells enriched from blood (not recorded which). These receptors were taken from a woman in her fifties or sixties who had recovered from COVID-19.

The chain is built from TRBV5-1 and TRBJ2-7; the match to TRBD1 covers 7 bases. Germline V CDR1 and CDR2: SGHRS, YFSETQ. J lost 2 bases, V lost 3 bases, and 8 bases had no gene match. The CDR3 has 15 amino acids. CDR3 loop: CASSYDPGQTYEQYF. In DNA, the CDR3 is TGCGCCAGCAGCTATGATCCGGGACAGACCTACGAGCAGTACTTC.

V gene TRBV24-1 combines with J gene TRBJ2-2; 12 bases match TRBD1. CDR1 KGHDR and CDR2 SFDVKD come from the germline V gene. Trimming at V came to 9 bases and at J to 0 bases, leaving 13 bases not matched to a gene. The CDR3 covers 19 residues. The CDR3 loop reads CATHHGPGQGAANTGELFF. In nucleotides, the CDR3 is TGTGCCACCCACCATGGGCCGGGACAGGGGGCCGCGAACACCGGGGAGCTGTTTTTT.

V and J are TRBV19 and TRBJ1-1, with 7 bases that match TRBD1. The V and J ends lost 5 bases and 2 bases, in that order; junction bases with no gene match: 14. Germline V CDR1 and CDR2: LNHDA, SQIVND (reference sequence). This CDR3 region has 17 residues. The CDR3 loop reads CASSVNRGEVVNTEAFF. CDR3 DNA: TGTGCCAGTAGTGTCAACAGGGGTGAGGTTGTAAACACTGAAGCTTTCTTT.

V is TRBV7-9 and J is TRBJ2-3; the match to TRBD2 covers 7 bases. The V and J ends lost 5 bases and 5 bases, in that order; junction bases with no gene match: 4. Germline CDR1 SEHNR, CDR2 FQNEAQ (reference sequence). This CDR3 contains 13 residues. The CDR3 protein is CASSPIAGDTQYF. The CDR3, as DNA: TGTGCCAGCAGCCCAATAGCGGGAGATACGCAGTATTTT.

CDR3 in amino acids: CASKDGQAIREKLFF. In nucleotides, the CDR3 is TGTGCCAGCAAAGATGGACAGGCTATACGGGAAAAACTGTTTTTT. The chain employs TRBV6-5 and TRBJ1-4; 7 bases match TRBD1. The V gene's germline CDR1 is MNHEY and CDR2 SVGAGI. Trimming removed 7 bases from V and 8 bases from J; junction bases left unmatched: 13. The CDR3 runs to 15 residues.

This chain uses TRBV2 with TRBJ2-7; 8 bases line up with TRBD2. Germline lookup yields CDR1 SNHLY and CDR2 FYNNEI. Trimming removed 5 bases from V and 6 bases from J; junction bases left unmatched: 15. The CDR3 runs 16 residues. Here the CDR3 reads CASSRGGLVGMGEQYF. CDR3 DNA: TGTGCCAGCAGTCGGGGGGGCCTAGTTGGTATGGGCGAGCAGTACTTC.

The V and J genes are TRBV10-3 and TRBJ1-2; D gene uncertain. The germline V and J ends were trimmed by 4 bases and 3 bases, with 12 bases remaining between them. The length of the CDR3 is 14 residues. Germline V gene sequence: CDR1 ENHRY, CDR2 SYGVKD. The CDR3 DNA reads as TGTGCCATCAGTGGGACCGGGATTTACTATGGCTACACCTTC. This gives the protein CAISGTGIYYGYTF.

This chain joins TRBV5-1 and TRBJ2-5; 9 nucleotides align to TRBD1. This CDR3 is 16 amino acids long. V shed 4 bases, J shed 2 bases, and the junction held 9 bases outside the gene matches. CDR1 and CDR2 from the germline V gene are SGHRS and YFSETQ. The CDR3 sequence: CASSAYPGQGQETQYF. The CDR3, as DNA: TGCGCCAGCAGCGCATACCCGGGACAGGGACAAGAGACCCAGTACTTC.

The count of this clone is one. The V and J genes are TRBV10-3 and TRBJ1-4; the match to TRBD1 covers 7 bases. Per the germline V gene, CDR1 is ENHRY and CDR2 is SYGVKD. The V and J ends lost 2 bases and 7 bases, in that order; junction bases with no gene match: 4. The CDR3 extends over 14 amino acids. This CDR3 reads CAISEPGQSEKLFF. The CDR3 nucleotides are TGTGCCATCAGTGAGCCGGGACAGAGTGAAAAACTGTTTTTT.

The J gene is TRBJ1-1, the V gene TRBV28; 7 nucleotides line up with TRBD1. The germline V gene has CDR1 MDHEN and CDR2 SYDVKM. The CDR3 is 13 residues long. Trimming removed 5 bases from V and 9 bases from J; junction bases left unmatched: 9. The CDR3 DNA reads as TGTGCCAGCAGTCTCCGACAGGGCGGGCAAGCTTTCTTT. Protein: CASSLRQGGQAFF.

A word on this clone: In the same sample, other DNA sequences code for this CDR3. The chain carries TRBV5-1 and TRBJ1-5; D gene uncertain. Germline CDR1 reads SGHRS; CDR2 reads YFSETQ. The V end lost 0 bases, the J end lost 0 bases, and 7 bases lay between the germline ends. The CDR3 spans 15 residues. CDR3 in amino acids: CASSLAGVSNQPQHF. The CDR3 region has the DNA TGCGCCAGCAGCTTGGCCGGGGTTAGCAATCAGCCCCAGCATTTT. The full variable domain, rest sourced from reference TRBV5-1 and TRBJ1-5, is KAGVTQTPRYLIKTRGQQVTLSCSPISGHRSVSWYQQTPGQGLQFLFEYFSETQRNKGNFPGRFSGRQFSNSRSEMNVSTLELGDSALYLCASSLAGVSNQPQHFGDGTRLSIL.

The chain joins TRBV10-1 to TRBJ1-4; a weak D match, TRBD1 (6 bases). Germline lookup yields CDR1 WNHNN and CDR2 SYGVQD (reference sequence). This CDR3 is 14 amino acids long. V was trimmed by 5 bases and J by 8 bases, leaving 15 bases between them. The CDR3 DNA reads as TGCGCCAGCAGTCAGGGGCCTCAGGGGGAAAAACTGTTTTTT. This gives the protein CASSQGPQGEKLFF.

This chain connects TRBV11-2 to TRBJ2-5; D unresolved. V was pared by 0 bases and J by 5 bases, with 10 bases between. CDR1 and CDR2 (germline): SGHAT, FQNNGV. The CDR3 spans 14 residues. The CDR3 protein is CASSLDSSWETQYF. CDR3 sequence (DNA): TGTGCCAGCAGCTTAGATAGTAGCTGGGAGACCCAGTACTTC.

The chain's CDR3 is CASSPTGFGNTIYF. The CDR3 DNA sequence: TGTGCCAGCAGCCCTACGGGGTTCGGAAACACCATATATTTT. The gene calls are TRBV7-8 and TRBJ1-3; no definite D call. V shed 5 bases and J shed 4 bases, with 12 bases lying between them. Germline CDR1 is SGHVS and CDR2 is FQNEAQ. This CDR3 contains 14 residues.

CDR3 DNA: TGCGCCAGCGACCAATCGAGCGACTACGAGCAGTACGTC. Translation gives CASDQSSDYEQYV. The rearrangement links TRBV10-1 to TRBJ2-7; unclear D gene. Trimming took 8 bases from V and 3 from J, leaving 14 bases between them. CDR1 is WNHNN and CDR2 is SYGVQD in the germline V gene (reference sequence). CDR3 size: 13 residues.

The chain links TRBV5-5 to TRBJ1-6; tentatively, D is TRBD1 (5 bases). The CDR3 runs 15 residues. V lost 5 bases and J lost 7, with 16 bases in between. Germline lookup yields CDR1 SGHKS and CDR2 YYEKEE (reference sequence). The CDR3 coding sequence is TGTGCCAGCAGAGAAGCGGGGGGTTGGAATTCACCCCTCCACTTT. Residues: CASREAGGWNSPLHF. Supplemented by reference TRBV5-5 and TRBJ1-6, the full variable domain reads DAGVTQSPTHLIKTRGQQVTLRCSPISGHKSVSWYQQVLGQGPQFIFQYYEKEERGRGNFPDRFSARQFPNYSSELNVNALLLGDSALYLCASREAGGWNSPLHFGNGTRLTVT.

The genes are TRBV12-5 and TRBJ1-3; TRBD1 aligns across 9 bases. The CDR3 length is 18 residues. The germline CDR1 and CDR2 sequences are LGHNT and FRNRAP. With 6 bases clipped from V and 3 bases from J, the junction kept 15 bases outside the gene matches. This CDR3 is CASGRYLGQGLGGNTIYF. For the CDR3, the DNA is TGTGCTAGTGGCCGATACCTCGGACAGGGGCTTGGTGGAAACACCATATATTTT. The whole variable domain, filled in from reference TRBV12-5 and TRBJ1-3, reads DARVTQTPRHKVTEMGQEVTMRCQPILGHNTVFWYRQTMMQGLELLAYFRNRAPLDDSGMPKDRFSAEMPDATLATLKIQPSEPRDSAVYFCASGRYLGQGLGGNTIYFGEGSWLTVV.

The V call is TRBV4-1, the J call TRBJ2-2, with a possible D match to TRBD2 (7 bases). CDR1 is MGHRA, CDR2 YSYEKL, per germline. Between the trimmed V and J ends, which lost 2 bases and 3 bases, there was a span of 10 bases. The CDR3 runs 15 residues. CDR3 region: CASSQRGGDTGELFF. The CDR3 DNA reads TGCGCCAGCAGCCAAAGGGGGGGAGACACCGGGGAGCTGTTTTTT.

The DNA for the CDR3 is TGTGCCAGTACCCGGACAGGGGTAGACACCGGGGAGCTGTTTTTT. It codes for CASTRTGVDTGELFF. The J gene is TRBJ2-2, the V gene TRBV19, with TRBD1 matching over 9 bases. Germline CDR1 reads LNHDA; CDR2 reads SQIVND (reference sequence). V shed 7 bases, J shed 3 bases, and the junction held 6 bases outside the gene matches. The CDR3 sequence is 15 residues long.

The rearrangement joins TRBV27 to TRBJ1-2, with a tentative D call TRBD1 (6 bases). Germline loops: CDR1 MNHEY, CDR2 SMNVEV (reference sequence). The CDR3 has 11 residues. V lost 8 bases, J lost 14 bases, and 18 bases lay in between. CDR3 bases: TGTGCCAGCGGACAGCCTCCGGGAGGGACCTTC. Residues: CASGQPPGGTF.

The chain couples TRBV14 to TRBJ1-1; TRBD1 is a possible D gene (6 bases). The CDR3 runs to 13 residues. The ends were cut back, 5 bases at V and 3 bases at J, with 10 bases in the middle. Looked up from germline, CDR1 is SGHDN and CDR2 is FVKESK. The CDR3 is CASSAQGYTEAFF. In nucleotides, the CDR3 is TGTGCCAGCAGCGCACAGGGTTACACTGAAGCTTTCTTT.

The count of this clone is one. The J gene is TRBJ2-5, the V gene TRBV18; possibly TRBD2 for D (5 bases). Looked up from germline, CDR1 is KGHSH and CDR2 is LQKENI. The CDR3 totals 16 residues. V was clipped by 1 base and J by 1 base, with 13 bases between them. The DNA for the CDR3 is TGTGCCAGCTCACCACGTACGGGGAAAACCCAAGAGACCCAGTACTTC. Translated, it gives CASSPRTGKTQETQYF.

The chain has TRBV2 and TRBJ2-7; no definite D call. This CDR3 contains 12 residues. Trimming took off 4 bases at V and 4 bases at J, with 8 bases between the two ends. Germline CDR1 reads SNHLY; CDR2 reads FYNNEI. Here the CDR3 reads CASSGILYEQYF. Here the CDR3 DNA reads TGTGCCAGCAGTGGCATACTTTACGAGCAGTACTTC.

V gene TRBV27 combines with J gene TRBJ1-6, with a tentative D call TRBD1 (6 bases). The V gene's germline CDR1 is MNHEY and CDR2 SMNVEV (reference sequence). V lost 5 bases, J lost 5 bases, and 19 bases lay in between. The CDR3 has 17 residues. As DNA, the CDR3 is TGTGCCAGCAGTAACCTAAACGGGACACCCAATAATTCACCCCTCCACTTT. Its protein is CASSNLNGTPNNSPLHF.

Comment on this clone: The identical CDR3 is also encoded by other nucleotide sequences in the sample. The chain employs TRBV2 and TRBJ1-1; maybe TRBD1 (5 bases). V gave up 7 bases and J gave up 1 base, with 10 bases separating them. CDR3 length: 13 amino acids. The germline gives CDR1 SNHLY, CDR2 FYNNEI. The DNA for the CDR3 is TGTGCCAGCAATCCCGACAGGAACACTGAAGCTTTCTTT. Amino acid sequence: CASNPDRNTEAFF.

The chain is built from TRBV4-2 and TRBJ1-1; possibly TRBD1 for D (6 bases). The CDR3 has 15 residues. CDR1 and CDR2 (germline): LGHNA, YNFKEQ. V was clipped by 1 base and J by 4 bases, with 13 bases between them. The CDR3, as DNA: TGTGCCAGCAGCCAAGGTAGGGGACAATTCACTGAAGCTTTCTTT. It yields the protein CASSQGRGQFTEAFF.

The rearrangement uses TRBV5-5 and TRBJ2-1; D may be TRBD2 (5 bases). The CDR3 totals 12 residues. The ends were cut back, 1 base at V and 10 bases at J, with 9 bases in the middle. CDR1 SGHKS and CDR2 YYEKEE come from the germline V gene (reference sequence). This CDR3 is CASSLSGGEQFF. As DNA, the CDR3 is TGTGCCAGCAGCTTGTCAGGAGGCGAGCAGTTCTTC. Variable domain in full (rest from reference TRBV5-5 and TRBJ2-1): DAGVTQSPTHLIKTRGQQVTLRCSPISGHKSVSWYQQVLGQGPQFIFQYYEKEERGRGNFPDRFSARQFPNYSSELNVNALLLGDSALYLCASSLSGGEQFFGPGTRLTVL.